The rows below give T cell receptor beta chains drawn from one sample of a study of T cell repertoires in cytomegalovirus infection. These receptors have no known antigen. MiXCR, run by TCRdb on the reads, gives a single entry per CDR3 protein. The data show fewer than 950,000 distinct CDR3 sequences, 30% to 35% seen once. This material consisted of cultured CD8+ T cells from PBMCs, taken from culture after CMV antigen stimulation. The receptors here all came from a human donor in good health (CMV status not recorded). Some clones in this sample may be carry-over from other donors' samples. The CDR3 runs from the conserved cysteine through the conserved F or W. A D gene is named only where the DNA matches it firmly. Not all rows give a size; the values are once, few, many and, for expanded clones, a class.

j_call v_call clone_size d_call cdr3_nt cdr3_aa
TRBJ2-7 TRBV7-8 . TRBD2 TGTGCCAGCAGCTTAGAACTAGCGGCTTACGAGCAGTACTTC CASSLELAAYEQYF
TRBJ2-7 TRBV27 . . TGTGCCAGCAGTTTATCCCTCTTAAGCAGGCCCTACGAGCAGTACTTC CASSLSLLSRPYEQYF
TRBJ1-5 TRBV25-1 . TRBD1 TGTGCCAGCAGTGAGACAGGGAGACAGCCCCAGCATTTT CASSETGRQPQHF
TRBJ2-1 TRBV19 . . TGTGCCAGTCAACTCCGCCCCGGGTCAAACTCCTACAATGAGCAGTTCTTC CASQLRPGSNSYNEQFF
TRBJ1-5 TRBV12-3/TRBV12-4 few TRBD1 TGTGCCAGCAGCCCGACAGGGCGGCCCCAGCATTTT CASSPTGRPQHF
TRBJ1-5 TRBV6-2/TRBV6-3 . TRBD1 TGTGCCAGCAGTTACTCGAAGACAGGGGGCTTAAGCAATCAGCCCCAGCATTTT CASSYSKTGGLSNQPQHF
TRBJ1-2 TRBV24-1 . . TGTGCCACCAGTGATTTGAGGGGAATAGATGGCTACACCTTC CATSDLRGIDGYTF
TRBJ2-1 TRBV6-4 . TRBD2 TGTGCCAGCAGTGACCAAGGGACTAGCGACTACAATGAGCAGTTCTTC CASSDQGTSDYNEQFF
TRBJ2-5 TRBV12-5 . TRBD2 TGTGCTAGTGGTTTGGGGACTAGCGGACAAGAGACCCAGTACTTC CASGLGTSGQETQYF
TRBJ2-1 TRBV5-1 . TRBD1 TGCGCCAGCAGCCTAGACAGGGCGCACTACAATGAGCAGTTCTTC CASSLDRAHYNEQFF
TRBJ2-1 TRBV9 few . TGTGCCAGCAGCGAGGGTGCGGGACTTCATTACAATGAGCAGTTCTTC CASSEGAGLHYNEQFF
TRBJ2-7 TRBV7-8 . . TGTGCCAGCAGCTTAGACATAGGAGATTCCTACGAGCAGTACTTC CASSLDIGDSYEQYF
TRBJ1-1 TRBV27 many . TGTGCCAGCAGCCCACAGGAGAACACTGAAGCTTTCTTT CASSPQENTEAFF
TRBJ2-7 TRBV27 . . TGTGCCAGCAGTTTTCGAGGGGTAACCTACGAGCAGTACTTC CASSFRGVTYEQYF
TRBJ2-6 TRBV20-1 . TRBD2 TGCAGTGCTAGCGGGGGGACGGGGTTTGGGGCCAACGTCCTGACTTTC CSASGGTGFGANVLTF
TRBJ2-3 TRBV7-9 . TRBD2 TGTGTCAGCAGACCAAAGAGCGGGGGCCTCGGAATAGATACGCAGTATTTT CVSRPKSGGLGIDTQYF
TRBJ2-1 TRBV6-1 . . TGTGCCAGCATTAAAGGGCCCCGAGCGGTGAGCTCCTACAATGAGCAGTTCTTC CASIKGPRAVSSYNEQFF
TRBJ2-5 TRBV6-8 . TRBD2 TGTGCCAGCAGTTACTTCTTTGTGGGAGGGCAGACCCAGTACTTC CASSYFFVGGQTQYF
TRBJ2-1 TRBV4-2 few . TGTGCCAGCAGCCAAGCCCAGCGGGCTTACAATGAGCAGTTCTTC CASSQAQRAYNEQFF
TRBJ2-7 TRBV27 . . TGTGCCAGCAGTTTTCTCCCTAGAGGGGCCTACGAGCAGTACTTC CASSFLPRGAYEQYF
TRBJ2-3 TRBV4-1 once TRBD2 TGCGCCAGCAGCCAAGAGACTAGCGGGGGGCGGGCAGATACGCAGTATTTT CASSQETSGGRADTQYF
TRBJ1-5 TRBV12-3/TRBV12-4 once TRBD1 TGTGCCAGCAGGGCGACAGGGGGCAATCAGTCCCAGCATTTT CASRATGGNQSQHF
TRBJ2-1 TRBV27 few . TGTGCCAGCAGTTACGGGGCAAGAGGCTACAATGAGCAGTTCTTC CASSYGARGYNEQFF
TRBJ1-1 TRBV19 few . TGTGCCAGTAGTAGGGTCACTGAAGCTTTCTTT CASSRVTEAFF
TRBJ2-6 TRBV4-3 many . TGCGCCAGCAGCCAAGAGAGGGGCCATGGCTCTGGGGCCAACGTCCTGACTTTC CASSQERGHGSGANVLTF
TRBJ2-2 TRBV7-9 . TRBD1 TGTGCCAGCAGCCGAAAGGGGACAGCAAACACCGGGGAGCTGTTTTTT CASSRKGTANTGELFF
TRBJ1-2 TRBV7-9 few . TGTGCCAGCAGCATCACCTCAGGGTATGGTGGCTACACCTTC CASSITSGYGGYTF
TRBJ1-1 TRBV6-2/TRBV6-3 once . TGTGCCAGCAGTTGGCTGAAAGGGAGAGGTTTCTTT CASSWLKGRGFF
TRBJ2-3 TRBV29-1 few . TGCAGCGCCGTTAGTAGAGGTGTTACGCAGTATTTT CSAVSRGVTQYF
TRBJ1-4 TRBV27 few . TGTGCCAGCAGTCCGTCGCCTAGCCCCGTTGAAAAACTGTTTTTT CASSPSPSPVEKLFF
TRBJ1-1 TRBV9 few . TGTGCCAGCAGCGTAACAATGAACACTGAAGCTTTCTTT CASSVTMNTEAFF
TRBJ2-1 TRBV19 few TRBD1 TGTGCCAGTAGTTCGCAGAGGACAGGGTATAGGTATGAGCAGTTCTTC CASSSQRTGYRYEQFF
TRBJ1-5 TRBV12-3/TRBV12-4 few TRBD1 TGTGCCAGCAGTTCGACGGGACAGGGGCCCCAGCATTTT CASSSTGQGPQHF
TRBJ1-1 TRBV19 few . TGTGCCAGTAGTATAGCCCCCGTGGCGAACACTGAAGCTTTCTTT CASSIAPVANTEAFF
TRBJ2-2 TRBV7-6 . . TGTGCCGGCAGCTTAGGCGACAGTGACACCGGGGAGCTGTTTTTT CAGSLGDSDTGELFF
TRBJ1-1 TRBV19 few . TGTGCCAGTAGTATTGGGGACGGGATGAACACTGAAGCTTTCTTT CASSIGDGMNTEAFF
TRBJ1-1 TRBV20-1 few . TGCAGTGTGGCCCTGGGCACTGAAGCTTTCTTT CSVALGTEAFF
TRBJ2-2 TRBV9 few TRBD1 TGTGCCAGCAGCGTAGAAAGACAGGGGGCGGACACCGGGGAGCTGTTTTTT CASSVERQGADTGELFF
TRBJ1-6 TRBV6-5 . TRBD1 TGTGCCAGCAGCCCTGACAGGGGGCATTCACCCCTCCACTTT CASSPDRGHSPLHF
TRBJ1-2 TRBV10-2 . . TGCGCCAGCAGTGAGTCGCGCAGTTCACAGTATGGCTACACCTTC CASSESRSSQYGYTF
TRBJ1-6 TRBV2 . . TGTGCCAGCTGGGACGGGGAGACATATAATTCACCCCTCCACTTT CASWDGETYNSPLHF